These 32 T cell receptor beta chains were sequenced from one sample in a study of blood T cell repertoires in COVID-19. Clones were read by immunoSEQ multiplex PCR, and TCRdb kept only the in-frame ones, dropping some. The table has some 250,000 clones, around 85% seen once. Specimen: PBMCs or T cells enriched from blood (not recorded which). Receptors originate from a woman aged 50 to 60 who had recovered from COVID-19.

The chain couples TRBV5-4 to TRBJ2-7, with 7 bases aligning to TRBD1. The CDR3 loop spans 13 amino acids. Trimming at V came to 2 bases and at J to 5 bases, leaving 4 bases not matched to a gene. In germline, CDR1 is SGHNT, CDR2 YYREEE (reference sequence). The chain's CDR3 is CASSLQGSHEQYF. The DNA of the CDR3 is TGTGCCAGCAGCTTACAGGGGTCCCACGAGCAGTACTTC.

The gene calls are TRBV27 and TRBJ1-6; perhaps TRBD1 as D (5 bases). Germline CDR1 and CDR2: MNHEY and SMNVEV (reference sequence). Trimming took off 2 bases at V and 7 bases at J, with 15 bases between the two ends. The CDR3 length is 16 residues. In DNA, the CDR3 is TGTGCCAGCAGTTTAAATTCAGGGATGCAAAATTCACCCCTCCACTTT. Amino acid sequence: CASSLNSGMQNSPLHF.

This chain links TRBV29-1 with TRBJ2-7; possibly TRBD1 for D (5 bases). Trimming left V 4 bases short and J 3 bases short, with 13 bases between. This CDR3 comprises 13 residues. Germline CDR1 and CDR2: SQVTM and ANQGSEA. CDR3 DNA: TGCAGCGTTGCGTTGGACACCTACTACGAGCAGTACTTC. This sequence encodes CSVALDTYYEQYF.

The chain combines TRBV10-3 with TRBJ1-2, with TRBD1 matching 10 bases. Germline CDR1 reads ENHRY; CDR2 reads SYGVKD. CDR3 length: 17 residues. The V and J ends lost 4 bases and 4 bases, in that order; junction bases with no gene match: 12. CDR3 residues: CAISVPRQGAAFYGYTF. DNA of the CDR3: TGTGCCATCAGTGTACCCCGACAGGGGGCGGCCTTCTATGGCTACACCTTC.

This chain connects TRBV28 to TRBJ1-6; possible D gene TRBD1, 5 bases. This CDR3 is 14 amino acids long. Germline lookup yields CDR1 MDHEN and CDR2 SYDVKM. V was pared by 8 bases and J by 8 bases, with 16 bases between. The CDR3 DNA sequence: TGTGCCAGCTTACCCTATGGGGGGGATTCACCCCTCCACTTT. It codes for CASLPYGGDSPLHF.

This chain links TRBV28 with TRBJ1-4; TRBD1 is a possible D gene (5 bases). V gave up 6 bases and J gave up 0 bases, with 8 bases separating them. The CDR3 totals 14 residues. Germline CDR1 reads MDHEN; CDR2 reads SYDVKM. Written as DNA, the CDR3 is TGTGCCAGCAGGGACACGACAACTAATGAAAAACTGTTTTTT. It is translated as CASRDTTTNEKLFF.

The chain recombines TRBV5-1 with TRBJ1-1, with D tentatively TRBD1 (6 bases). Per the germline V gene, CDR1 is SGHRS and CDR2 is YFSETQ. The CDR3 runs 16 residues. V lost 4 bases and J lost 2, with 18 bases in between. The CDR3 coding sequence is TGCGCCAGCAGCCCAACCCCCCGCGGGGGCAACACTGAAGCTTTCTTT. Translation gives CASSPTPRGGNTEAFF.

The chain uses TRBV18 and TRBJ2-5, with D perhaps TRBD2 (6 bases). Trimming stripped 1 base from V and 4 bases from J, with 13 bases between. The CDR3 has 15 amino acids. Germline CDR1 KGHSH, CDR2 LQKENI. CDR3 loop: CASSPLGRERETQYF. The CDR3 DNA reads as TGTGCCAGCTCACCACTAGGGCGGGAACGAGAGACCCAGTACTTC.

The J gene is TRBJ2-3, the V gene TRBV18; unclear D gene. V lost 0 bases and J 4 bases, leaving 8 bases between the germline ends. CDR1 is KGHSH and CDR2 is LQKENI in the germline V gene. There are 14 residues in the CDR3. The CDR3: CASSPPETPDTQYF. The CDR3 DNA follows: TGTGCCAGCTCACCACCGGAGACCCCAGATACGCAGTATTTT.

This clone appeared a single time. As DNA, the CDR3 is TGCGCCAGCAGCTTGACAGTTAATGAAAAACTGTTTTTT. Protein product: CASSLTVNEKLFF. This rearrangement joins TRBV5-1 to TRBJ1-4; no definite D call. The CDR3 contains 13 residues. Trimming cost V 1 base and J 4 bases, with 5 bases left between them. The germline V gene encodes CDR1 SGHRS and CDR2 YFSETQ.

This clone was counted a few times. J is TRBJ1-5 and V is TRBV19; TRBD1 might be the D (6 bases). The CDR3 is 16 amino acids. Germline assignment: CDR1 LNHDA and CDR2 SQIVND (reference sequence). Trimming left V 4 bases short and J 1 base short, with 14 bases between. The CDR3 DNA sequence: TGTGCCAGTAGTAGGGCCATCCAGGGGAGCAATCAGCCCCAGCATTTT. This sequence encodes CASSRAIQGSNQPQHF. Supplemented by reference TRBV19 and TRBJ1-5, the full variable domain reads DGGITQSPKYLFRKEGQNVTLSCEQNLNHDAMYWYRQDPGQGLRLIYYSQIVNDFQKGDIAEGYSVSREKKESFPLTVTSAQKNPTAFYLCASSRAIQGSNQPQHFGDGTRLSIL.

This clone has a single count. The genes are TRBV4-1 and TRBJ2-1; 9 bases match TRBD2. In germline, CDR1 is MGHRA, CDR2 YSYEKL. Unmatched junction bases numbered 5, after V lost 7 bases and J lost 1 base. The CDR3 runs to 15 residues. CDR3 coding DNA: TGCGCCAGCAATCGACTAGCGGAATCCTACAATGAGCAGTTCTTC. Protein sequence: CASNRLAESYNEQFF.

The J gene is TRBJ2-7, the V gene TRBV27, with 10 bases identical to TRBD1. V trimming: 0 bases; J trimming: 0 bases; junction bases outside the gene matches: 5. This CDR3 has 17 residues. The germline CDR1 and CDR2 sequences are MNHEY and SMNVEV (reference sequence). The CDR3 DNA reads TGTGCCAGCAGTTTATCGGCGGGACAGGGGATCTCCTACGAGCAGTACTTC. Translated, it gives CASSLSAGQGISYEQYF.

The CDR3 loop is CASKFQVLSNQPQHF. Here the CDR3 DNA reads TGTGCCAGTAAATTCCAGGTCCTTAGCAATCAGCCCCAGCATTTT. V gene TRBV19 combines with J gene TRBJ1-5; no definite D call. This CDR3 is built from 15 residues. Trimming cost V 7 bases and J 0 bases, with 13 bases left between them. CDR1 and CDR2 from the germline V gene are LNHDA and SQIVND (reference sequence).

The chain employs TRBV28 and TRBJ1-3; TRBD1 agrees at 10 bases. CDR1 and CDR2 (germline): MDHEN, SYDVKM. V gave up 4 bases and J gave up 4 bases; unmatched junction bases: 4. This CDR3 comprises 15 residues. The CDR3 sequence: CASSWGTGEGNTIYF. The CDR3 nucleotides read TGTGCCAGCAGTTGGGGGACAGGGGAAGGAAACACCATATATTTT.

Only a few counts were recorded for this clone. This sequence joins TRBV28 and TRBJ2-7; the D is unclear. The CDR3 totals 14 residues. Germline CDR1 and CDR2: MDHEN and SYDVKM. V lost 5 bases, J lost 4 bases, and 15 bases lay in between. CDR3 coding DNA: TGTGCCAGCAGTGCCGGGTTACCCCCTTACGAGCAGTACTTC. Encoded protein: CASSAGLPPYEQYF. The full variable domain, with the rest looked up from reference TRBV28 and TRBJ2-7, is DVKVTQSSRYLVKRTGEKVFLECVQDMDHENMFWYRQDPGLGLRLIYFSYDVKMKEKGDIPEGYSVSREKKERFSLILESASTNQTSMYLCASSAGLPPYEQYFGPGTRLTVT.

The genes are TRBV27 and TRBJ2-1, with a weak D call TRBD1 (7 bases). V was cut by 7 bases and J by 6 bases, with 28 bases left in between. The CDR3 contains 18 residues. The germline V gene has CDR1 MNHEY and CDR2 SMNVEV (reference sequence). For the CDR3, the DNA is TGTGCCAGCACTAGGGGTCAGGGGGACGGTAAGGGGGGCAATGAGCAGTTCTTC. Translation gives CASTRGQGDGKGGNEQFF.

This chain links TRBV5-1 with TRBJ1-6; 9 positions agree with TRBD1. Germline V gene data show CDR1 as SGHRS and CDR2 as YFSETQ. This CDR3 is 14 amino acids long. The ends lost 5 bases at V and 7 bases at J; junction bases unmatched: 4. CDR3: CASRRTGENSPLHF. CDR3 sequence (DNA): TGCGCCAGCAGACGGACAGGGGAGAATTCACCCCTCCACTTT.

The gene calls are TRBV5-4 and TRBJ2-7, with 7 bases lining up with TRBD1. J gave up 7 bases and V 3 bases, and 7 bases lay outside the gene matches. Germline V gene lookup returns CDR1 SGHNT and CDR2 YYREEE (reference sequence). There are 13 residues in the CDR3. CDR3 loop: CASSSETGTEQYF. The CDR3 region has the DNA TGTGCCAGCAGCTCCGAGACAGGGACGGAGCAGTACTTC.

CDR3 DNA sequence: TGTGCCAGCAGTGAAACAGACGGCCCAACCTATGGCTACACCTTC. Residues: CASSETDGPTYGYTF. The V gene is TRBV6-1, the J gene TRBJ1-2; no firm D call. Looked up from germline, CDR1 is MNHNS and CDR2 is SASEGT. V shed 2 bases and J shed 4 bases, with 14 bases lying between them. The CDR3 is 15 residues long.

As concerns this clone: A read error may account for a junction end that differs from germline. The chain joins TRBV7-7 to TRBJ2-5; 11 positions agree with TRBD2. Germline V gene sequence: CDR1 SSHAT, CDR2 FNYEAQ (reference sequence). The CDR3 contains 17 residues. CDR3 sequence: CASSPYSGTSGEETQYF. In DNA form, the CDR3 reads TGTGCTAGCAGCCCCTACTCCGGGACTAGCGGAGAAGAGACCCAGTACTTC.

V is TRBV27 and J is TRBJ2-7; tentatively, D is TRBD1 (6 bases). This CDR3 has 14 amino acids. The ends were cut back, 2 bases at V and 1 base at J, with 9 bases in the middle. The germline gives CDR1 MNHEY, CDR2 SMNVEV (reference sequence). The CDR3 loop is CASSLRQGSYEQYF. CDR3 coding DNA: TGTGCCAGCAGTTTAAGGCAGGGGTCCTACGAGCAGTACTTC.

The chain combines TRBV2 with TRBJ1-1; the match to TRBD1 covers 10 bases. V shed 5 bases and J 1 base; nucleotides not matched to a gene: 4. Looked up from germline, CDR1 is SNHLY and CDR2 is FYNNEI. The CDR3 totals 15 residues. Here the CDR3 reads CASSKDRGANTEAFF. The CDR3 DNA sequence: TGTGCCAGCAGTAAGGACAGGGGGGCGAACACTGAAGCTTTCTTT.

The chain employs TRBV25-1 and TRBJ2-3; 9 bases line up with TRBD2. The ends lost 5 bases at V and 6 bases at J; junction bases unmatched: 3. The CDR3 is 13 amino acids. Germline V gene sequence: CDR1 MGHDK, CDR2 SYGVNS. The CDR3 region has the DNA TGTGCCAGCAGTTGGCGGGAGGGGGATACGCAGTATTTT. Protein product: CASSWREGDTQYF.

This sequence joins TRBV7-9 and TRBJ1-2, with D maybe TRBD1 (5 bases). Germline CDR1 SEHNR, CDR2 FQNEAQ (reference sequence). V was cut by 5 bases and J by 6 bases, with 16 bases left in between. The CDR3 consists of 14 residues. The CDR3 loop reads CASSRGSIGDGYTF. The CDR3 nucleotides read TGTGCCAGCAGCAGGGGTAGCATAGGGGATGGCTACACCTTC.

This clone has just one count. The rearrangement links TRBV18 to TRBJ2-7, with D possibly matching TRBD2 (5 bases). CDR3 length equals 13 residues. V was trimmed by 4 bases and J by 3 bases, leaving 10 bases between them. In germline, CDR1 is KGHSH, CDR2 LQKENI. CDR3 in amino acids: CASSRLEGYEQYF. The CDR3 DNA reads TGTGCCAGCTCACGCCTTGAGGGCTACGAGCAGTACTTC.

The V and J genes are TRBV19 and TRBJ2-2; 8 bases agree with TRBD2. In germline, CDR1 is LNHDA, CDR2 SQIVND (reference sequence). The CDR3 covers 16 residues. Unmatched junction bases numbered 7, after V lost 3 bases and J lost 4 bases. The chain's CDR3 is CASSMNGRAGTGELFF. The CDR3 DNA is TGTGCCAGTAGTATGAACGGGAGGGCGGGCACCGGGGAGCTGTTTTTT.

The chain couples TRBV9 to TRBJ2-5; TRBD1 might be the D (6 bases). Per the germline V gene, CDR1 is SGDLS and CDR2 is YYNGEE. V gave up 0 bases and J gave up 4 bases, with 19 bases separating them. CDR3 length: 17 residues. CDR3 residues: CASSVGGRGSRAETQYF. DNA of the CDR3: TGTGCCAGCAGCGTAGGGGGCAGGGGCAGTCGGGCAGAGACCCAGTACTTC. The full variable domain, rest sourced from reference TRBV9 and TRBJ2-5, is DSGVTQTPKHLITATGQRVTLRCSPRSGDLSVYWYQQSLDQGLQFLIQYYNGEERAKGNILERFSAQQFPDLHSELNLSSLELGDSALYFCASSVGGRGSRAETQYFGPGTRLLVL.

V and J are TRBV28 and TRBJ1-2; 8 bases map to TRBD1. This CDR3 has 12 residues. Germline V gives CDR1 MDHEN, CDR2 SYDVKM. V dropped 5 bases and J dropped 11; count of bases not matched to a gene: 7. DNA for the CDR3: TGTGCCAGCAGTGTCTCAGGGGGCGGTTACACCTTC. Translating gives CASSVSGGGYTF.

The V gene is TRBV19, the J gene TRBJ2-5; 7 bases line up with TRBD2. V lost 4 bases, J lost 5 bases, and 10 bases stayed unmatched. The CDR3 sequence is 15 residues long. Germline-derived CDR1 and CDR2 are LNHDA and SQIVND (reference sequence). The CDR3 coding sequence is TGTGCCAGTAGTACCGAAGCGGGGTCGAGGGAGACCCAGTACTTC. Translating gives CASSTEAGSRETQYF.

This chain joins TRBV6-5 and TRBJ1-5, with 8 bases fitting TRBD1. Germline assignment: CDR1 MNHEY and CDR2 SVGAGI. The V segment lost 7 bases and the J segment 1 base; nucleotides outside the gene matches: 6. The CDR3 is 15 amino acids. DNA of the CDR3: TGTGCCAGCAACAGGGGGGGGGACAGCAATCAGCCCCAGCATTTT. Protein sequence: CASNRGGDSNQPQHF.

This chain links TRBV10-2 with TRBJ2-1, with 9 bases matching TRBD2. The V gene end was trimmed by 3 bases and the J gene end by 7 bases; junction bases not matched to a gene: 16. This CDR3 has 18 residues. Per germline, CDR1 WSHSY and CDR2 SAAADI. This chain's CDR3 is CASSEDSGSSFSWNEQFF. The CDR3 DNA sequence: TGCGCCAGCAGTGAAGATAGCGGGAGTAGTTTTTCCTGGAATGAGCAGTTCTTC.